The rows below give T cell receptor beta chains drawn from one sample of a study of cytomegalovirus exposure and HLA in healthy donors. Using immunoSEQ multiplex PCR, the repertoire was profiled, and TCRdb retains in-frame clones only, with some absent. In the table there are about 110,000 clones, 65% to 75% of which are singletons. Sequencing was carried out using PBMCs. The receptors derive from a man aged 25 to 40 in good health and CMV-seropositive. Each CDR3 is given with its conserved first and last residue. Each record gives: V gene, J gene, D gene, CDR3 protein, CDR3 DNA. The D gene is left open where the match is weak.

TRBV4-1,TRBJ2-2,TRBD1,CASSQDAGGRNTGELFF,TGCGCCAGCAGCCAAGATGCAGGGGGCCGCAACACCGGGGAGCTGTTTTTT
TRBV6-6,TRBJ2-3,TRBD2,CASSSRTSGEKGYF,TGTGCCAGCAGTTCCAGGACTAGCGGGGAAAAGGGGTATTTT
TRBV5-6,TRBJ2-7,-,CASSEGDEQYF,TGTGCCAGCAGCGAGGGGGACGAGCAGTACTTC
TRBV7-9,TRBJ1-2,-,CASSFQGSPSYGYTF,TGTGCCAGCAGCTTTCAGGGGTCACCCTCCTATGGCTACACCTTC
TRBV28,TRBJ2-1,-,CASSRTSYNEQFF,TGTGCCAGCAGCCGTACTAGCTACAATGAGCAGTTCTTC
TRBV19,TRBJ2-5,TRBD2,CASSMAGLAGGTQYF,TGTGCCAGTAGTATGGCGGGACTAGCGGGGGGGACCCAGTACTTC
TRBV29-1,TRBJ1-2,-,CSVMETVNYGYTF,TGCAGCGTGATGGAGACAGTTAACTATGGCTACACCTTC
TRBV29-1,TRBJ2-3,TRBD1,CSVGRTGTGTDTQYF,TGCAGCGTTGGCCGGACAGGGACCGGCACAGATACGCAGTATTTT
TRBV4-2,TRBJ1-2,-,CASSHGNGVYGYTF,TGTGCCAGCAGCCACGGCAACGGGGTCTATGGCTACACCTTC
TRBV6-5,TRBJ2-1,-,CASSYTRGSEQFF,TGTGCCAGCAGTTACACTCGGGGGAGTGAGCAGTTCTTC
TRBV29-1,TRBJ1-1,-,CSVEGLAGNTEAFF,TGCAGCGTTGAAGGGTTGGCGGGGAACACTGAAGCTTTCTTT
TRBV6-5,TRBJ1-2,TRBD1,CASSYNRGHGYTF,TGTGCCAGCAGTTACAACAGGGGGCATGGCTACACCTTC